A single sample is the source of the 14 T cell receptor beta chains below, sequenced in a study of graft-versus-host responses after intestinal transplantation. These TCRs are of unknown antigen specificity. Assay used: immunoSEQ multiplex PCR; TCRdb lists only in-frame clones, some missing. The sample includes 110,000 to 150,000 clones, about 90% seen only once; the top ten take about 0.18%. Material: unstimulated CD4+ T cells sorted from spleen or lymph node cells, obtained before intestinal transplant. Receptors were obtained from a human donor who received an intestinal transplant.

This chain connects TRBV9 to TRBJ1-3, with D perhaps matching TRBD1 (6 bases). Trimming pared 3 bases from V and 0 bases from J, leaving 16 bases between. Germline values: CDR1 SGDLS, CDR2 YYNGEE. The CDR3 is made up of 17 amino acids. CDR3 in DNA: TGTGCCAGCAGCGCTTGGGGACATTCGAGCTCTGGAAACACCATATATTTT. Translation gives CASSAWGHSSSGNTIYF.

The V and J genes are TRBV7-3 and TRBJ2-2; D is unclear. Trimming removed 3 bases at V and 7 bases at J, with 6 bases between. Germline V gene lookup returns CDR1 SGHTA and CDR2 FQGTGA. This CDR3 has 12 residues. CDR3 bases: TGTGCCAGCAGCTTTCCGTACGGGGAGCTGTTTTTT. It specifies CASSFPYGELFF.

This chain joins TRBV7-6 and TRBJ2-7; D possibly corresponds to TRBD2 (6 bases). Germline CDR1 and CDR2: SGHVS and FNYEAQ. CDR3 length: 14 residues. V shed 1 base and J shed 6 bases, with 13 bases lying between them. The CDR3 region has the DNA TGTGCCAGCAGCTTAGAAGCCCGGGAGATCGAGCAGTACTTC. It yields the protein CASSLEAREIEQYF.

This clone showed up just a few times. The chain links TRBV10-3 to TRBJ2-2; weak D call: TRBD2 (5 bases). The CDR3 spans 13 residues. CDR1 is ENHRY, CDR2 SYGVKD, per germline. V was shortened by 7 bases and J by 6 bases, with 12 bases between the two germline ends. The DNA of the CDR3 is TGTGCCATCACCGGGGATAAGGCCGGGGAGCTGTTTTTT. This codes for CAITGDKAGELFF.

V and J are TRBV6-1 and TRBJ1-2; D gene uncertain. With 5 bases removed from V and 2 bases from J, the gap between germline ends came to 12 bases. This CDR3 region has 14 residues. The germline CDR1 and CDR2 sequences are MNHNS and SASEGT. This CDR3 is CASSKDGNNYGYTF. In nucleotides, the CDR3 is TGTGCCAGCAGTAAGGACGGAAACAACTATGGCTACACCTTC.

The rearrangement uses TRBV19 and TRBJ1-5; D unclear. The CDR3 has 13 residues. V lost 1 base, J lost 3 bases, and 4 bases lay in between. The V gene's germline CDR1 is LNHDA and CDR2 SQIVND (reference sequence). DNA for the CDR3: TGTGCCAGTAGTATAGCTATCAATCAGCCCCAGCATTTT. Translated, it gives CASSIAINQPQHF.

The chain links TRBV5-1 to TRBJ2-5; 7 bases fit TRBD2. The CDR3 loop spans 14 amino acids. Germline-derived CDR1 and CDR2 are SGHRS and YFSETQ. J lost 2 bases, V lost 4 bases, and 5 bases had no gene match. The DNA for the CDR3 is TGCGCCAGCAGCCCGGGGGGAGGACAAGAGACCCAGTACTTC. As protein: CASSPGGGQETQYF. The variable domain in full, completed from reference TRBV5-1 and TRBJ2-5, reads KAGVTQTPRYLIKTRGQQVTLSCSPISGHRSVSWYQQTPGQGLQFLFEYFSETQRNKGNFPGRFSGRQFSNSRSEMNVSTLELGDSALYLCASSPGGGQETQYFGPGTRLLVL.

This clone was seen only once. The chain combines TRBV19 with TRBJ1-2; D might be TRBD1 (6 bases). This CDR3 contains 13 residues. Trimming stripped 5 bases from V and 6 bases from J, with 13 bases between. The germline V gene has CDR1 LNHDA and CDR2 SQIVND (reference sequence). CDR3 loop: CASSPRGADGYTF. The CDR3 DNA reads TGTGCCAGTAGTCCCCGGGGGGCAGATGGCTACACCTTC.

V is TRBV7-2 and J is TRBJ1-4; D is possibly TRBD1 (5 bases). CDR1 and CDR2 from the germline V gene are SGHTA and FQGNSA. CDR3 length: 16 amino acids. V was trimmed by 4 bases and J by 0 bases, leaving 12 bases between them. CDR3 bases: TGTGCCAGCAGCTACCAAACGACAGCAACTAATGAAAAACTGTTTTTT. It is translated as CASSYQTTATNEKLFF.

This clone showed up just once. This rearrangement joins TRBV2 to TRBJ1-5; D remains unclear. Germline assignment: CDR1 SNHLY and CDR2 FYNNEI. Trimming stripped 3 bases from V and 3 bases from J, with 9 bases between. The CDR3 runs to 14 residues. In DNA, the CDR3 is TGTGCCAGCAGTGACAGAAAGCTCAATCAGCCCCAGCATTTT. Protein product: CASSDRKLNQPQHF.

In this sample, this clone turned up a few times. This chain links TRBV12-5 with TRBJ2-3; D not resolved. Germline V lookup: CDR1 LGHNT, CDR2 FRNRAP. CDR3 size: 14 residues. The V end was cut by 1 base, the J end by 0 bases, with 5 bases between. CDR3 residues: CASGLGSSTDTQYF. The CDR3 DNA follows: TGTGCTAGTGGTTTGGGATCAAGCACAGATACGCAGTATTTT.

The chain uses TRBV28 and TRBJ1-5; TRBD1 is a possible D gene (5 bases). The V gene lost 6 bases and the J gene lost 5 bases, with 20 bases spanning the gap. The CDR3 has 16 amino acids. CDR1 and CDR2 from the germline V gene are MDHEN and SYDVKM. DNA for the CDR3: TGTGCCAGCAGCTATACGACCCGTAGGGGATATCAGCCCCAGCATTTT. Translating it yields CASSYTTRRGYQPQHF.

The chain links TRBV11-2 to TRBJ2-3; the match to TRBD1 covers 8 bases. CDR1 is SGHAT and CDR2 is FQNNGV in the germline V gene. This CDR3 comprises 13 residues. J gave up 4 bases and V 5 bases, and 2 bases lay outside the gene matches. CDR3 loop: CASSDRGPDTQYF. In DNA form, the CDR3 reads TGTGCCAGCAGCGACAGGGGCCCAGATACGCAGTATTTT.

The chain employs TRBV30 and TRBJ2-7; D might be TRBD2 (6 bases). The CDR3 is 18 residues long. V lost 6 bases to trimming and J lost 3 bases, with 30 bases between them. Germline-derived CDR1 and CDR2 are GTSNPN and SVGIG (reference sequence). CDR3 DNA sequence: TGTGCCTGTACGGATCCGTCGCGGGATCTAGGTTTAGGCTACGAGCAGTACTTC. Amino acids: CACTDPSRDLGLGYEQYF.